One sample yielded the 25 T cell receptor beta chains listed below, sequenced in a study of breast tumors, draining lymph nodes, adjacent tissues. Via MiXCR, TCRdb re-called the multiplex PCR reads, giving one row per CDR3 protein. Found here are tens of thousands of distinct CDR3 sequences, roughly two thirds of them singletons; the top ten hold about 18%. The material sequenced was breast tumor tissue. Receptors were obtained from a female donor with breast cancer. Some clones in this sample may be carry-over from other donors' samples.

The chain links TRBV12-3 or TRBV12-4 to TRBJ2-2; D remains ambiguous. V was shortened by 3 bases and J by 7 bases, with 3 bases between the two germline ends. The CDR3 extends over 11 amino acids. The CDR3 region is CASSLRGELFF. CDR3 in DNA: TGTGCCAGCAGTTTGCGCGGGGAGCTGTTTTTT.

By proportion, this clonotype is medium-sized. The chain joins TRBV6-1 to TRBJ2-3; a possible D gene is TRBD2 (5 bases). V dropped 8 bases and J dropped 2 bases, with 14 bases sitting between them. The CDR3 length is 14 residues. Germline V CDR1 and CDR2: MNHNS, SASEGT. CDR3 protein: CASRLGSYTDTQYF. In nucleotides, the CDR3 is TGTGCCAGCCGGCTGGGGAGCTACACAGATACGCAGTATTTT.

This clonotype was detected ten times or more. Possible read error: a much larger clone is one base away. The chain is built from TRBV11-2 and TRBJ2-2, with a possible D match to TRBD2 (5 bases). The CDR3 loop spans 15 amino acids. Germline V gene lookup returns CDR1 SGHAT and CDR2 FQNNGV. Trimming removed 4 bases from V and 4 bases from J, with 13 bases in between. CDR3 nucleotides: TGTGCCAGCAGCTCGGGGATCGCGACCACCGGGGAGCTGTTTTTT. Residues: CASSSGIATTGELFF.

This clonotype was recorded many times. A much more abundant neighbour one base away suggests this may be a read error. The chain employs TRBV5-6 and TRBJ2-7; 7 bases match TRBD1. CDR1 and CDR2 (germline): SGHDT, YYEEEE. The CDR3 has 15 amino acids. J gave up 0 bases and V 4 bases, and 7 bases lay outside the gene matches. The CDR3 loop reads CASSRTGAGSYEQYF. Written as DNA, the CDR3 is TGTGCCAGCAGCCGAACAGGGGCCGGCTCCTACGAGCAGTACTTC.

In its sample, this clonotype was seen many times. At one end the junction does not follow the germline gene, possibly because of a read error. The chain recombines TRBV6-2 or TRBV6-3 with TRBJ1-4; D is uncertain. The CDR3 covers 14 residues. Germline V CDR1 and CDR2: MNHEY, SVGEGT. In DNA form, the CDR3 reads TGTGCCAGCAGTCACTCTGGGTTTGGCGAAAAACTGTTTTTT. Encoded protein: CASSHSGFGEKLFF.

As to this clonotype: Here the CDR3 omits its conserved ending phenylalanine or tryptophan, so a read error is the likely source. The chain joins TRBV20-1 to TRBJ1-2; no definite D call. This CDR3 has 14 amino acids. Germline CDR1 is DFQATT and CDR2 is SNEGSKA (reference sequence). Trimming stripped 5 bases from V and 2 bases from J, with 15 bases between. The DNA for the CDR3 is TGCAGTGCTCCGGACGGTCTCCTCAACTATGGCTACACCTCC. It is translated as CSAPDGLLNYGYTS.

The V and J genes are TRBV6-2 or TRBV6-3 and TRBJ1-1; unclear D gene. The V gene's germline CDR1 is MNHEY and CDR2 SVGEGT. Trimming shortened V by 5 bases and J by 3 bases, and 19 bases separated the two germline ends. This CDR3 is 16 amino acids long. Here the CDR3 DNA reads TGTGCCAGCAGTCATCGTATGGACCCAAGGGACACTGAAGCTTTCTTT. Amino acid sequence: CASSHRMDPRDTEAFF.

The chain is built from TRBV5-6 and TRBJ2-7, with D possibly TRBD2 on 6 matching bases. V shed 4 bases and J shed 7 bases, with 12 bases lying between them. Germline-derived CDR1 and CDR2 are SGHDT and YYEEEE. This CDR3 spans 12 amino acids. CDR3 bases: TGTGCCAGCAGCGGCGGGGCTCGGGAGCAGTACGTC. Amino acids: CASSGGAREQYV.

CDR3 region: CASSGQGTSPLHF. The CDR3 region has the DNA TGTGCCAGCAGCGGACAGGGAACCTCACCCCTCCACTTT. The gene calls are TRBV11-2 and TRBJ1-6, with TRBD1 matching 8 bases. V dropped 5 bases and J dropped 10; count of bases not matched to a gene: 4. The CDR3 consists of 13 residues. Germline lookup yields CDR1 SGHAT and CDR2 FQNNGV.

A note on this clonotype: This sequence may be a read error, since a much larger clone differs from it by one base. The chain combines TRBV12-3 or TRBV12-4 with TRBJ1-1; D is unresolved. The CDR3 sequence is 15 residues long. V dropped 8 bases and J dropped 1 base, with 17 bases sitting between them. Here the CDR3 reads CASGYRREGNTEAFF. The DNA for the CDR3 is TGTGCCAGCGGCTACAGAAGGGAGGGGAACACTGAAGCTTTCTTT.

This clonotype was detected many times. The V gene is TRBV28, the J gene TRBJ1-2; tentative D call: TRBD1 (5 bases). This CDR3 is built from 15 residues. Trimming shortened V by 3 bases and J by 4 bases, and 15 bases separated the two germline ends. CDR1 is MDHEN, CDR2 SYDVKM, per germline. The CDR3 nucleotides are TGTGCCAGCAGTTTTCGTGGGGCGAGGGGCTATGGCTACACCTTC. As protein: CASSFRGARGYGYTF.

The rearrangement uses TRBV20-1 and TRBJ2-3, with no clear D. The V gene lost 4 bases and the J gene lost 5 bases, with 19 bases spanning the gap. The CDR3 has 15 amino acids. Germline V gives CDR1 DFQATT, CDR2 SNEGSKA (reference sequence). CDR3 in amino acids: CSATVSLVFRDTQYF. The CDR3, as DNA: TGCAGTGCTACGGTCTCCCTGGTGTTTCGAGATACGCAGTATTTT.

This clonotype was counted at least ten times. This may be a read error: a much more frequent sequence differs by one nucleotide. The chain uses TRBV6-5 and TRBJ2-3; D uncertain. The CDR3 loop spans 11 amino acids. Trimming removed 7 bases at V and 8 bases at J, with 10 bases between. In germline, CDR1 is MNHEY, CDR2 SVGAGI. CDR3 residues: CASNLEFTQYF. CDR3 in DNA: TGTGCCAGCAATCTCGAGTTTACGCAGTATTTT.

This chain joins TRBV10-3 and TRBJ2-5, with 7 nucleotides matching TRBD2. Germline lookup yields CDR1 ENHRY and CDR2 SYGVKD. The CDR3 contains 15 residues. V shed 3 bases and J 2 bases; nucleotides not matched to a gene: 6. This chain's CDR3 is CAISESGGVQETQYF. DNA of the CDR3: TGTGCCATCAGTGAATCGGGAGGCGTACAAGAGACCCAGTACTTC.

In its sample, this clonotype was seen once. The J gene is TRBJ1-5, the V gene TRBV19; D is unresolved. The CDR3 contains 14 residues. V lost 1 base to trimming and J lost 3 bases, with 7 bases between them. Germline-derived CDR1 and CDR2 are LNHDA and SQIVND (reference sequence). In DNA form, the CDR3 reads TGTGCCAGTAGTATAGCGGTGGACAATCAGCCCCAGCATTTT. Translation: CASSIAVDNQPQHF.

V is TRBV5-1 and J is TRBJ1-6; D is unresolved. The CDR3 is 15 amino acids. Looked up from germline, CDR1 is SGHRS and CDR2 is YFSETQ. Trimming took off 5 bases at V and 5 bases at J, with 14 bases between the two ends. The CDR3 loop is CASSGTLGHNSPLHF. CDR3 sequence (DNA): TGCGCCAGCAGTGGCACCTTAGGGCATAATTCACCCCTCCACTTT.

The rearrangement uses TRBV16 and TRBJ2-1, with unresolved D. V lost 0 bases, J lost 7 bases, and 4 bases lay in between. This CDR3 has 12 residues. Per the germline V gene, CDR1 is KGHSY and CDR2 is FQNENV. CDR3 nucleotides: TGTGCCAGCAGCCAATCAGGAAATGAGCAGTTCTTC. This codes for CASSQSGNEQFF.

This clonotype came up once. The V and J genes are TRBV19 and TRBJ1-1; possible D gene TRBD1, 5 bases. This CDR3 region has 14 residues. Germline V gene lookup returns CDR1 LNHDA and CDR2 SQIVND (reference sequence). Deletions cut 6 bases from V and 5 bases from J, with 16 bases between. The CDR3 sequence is CASSLEGARTEAFF. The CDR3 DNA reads TGTGCCAGTAGCCTGGAAGGGGCGAGGACTGAAGCTTTCTTT.

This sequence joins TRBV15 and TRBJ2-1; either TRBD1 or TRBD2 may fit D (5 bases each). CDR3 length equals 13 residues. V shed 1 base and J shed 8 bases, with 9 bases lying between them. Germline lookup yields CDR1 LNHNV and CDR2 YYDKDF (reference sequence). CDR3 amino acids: CATSRGRGDEQFF. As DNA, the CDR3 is TGTGCCACCAGCAGAGGTCGAGGGGATGAGCAGTTCTTC.

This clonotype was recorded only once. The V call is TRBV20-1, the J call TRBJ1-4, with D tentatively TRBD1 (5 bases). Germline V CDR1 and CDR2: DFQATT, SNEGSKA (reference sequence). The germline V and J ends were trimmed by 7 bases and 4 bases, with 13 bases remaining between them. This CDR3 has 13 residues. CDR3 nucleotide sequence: TGCAGTGTACGGGGACTGGATAATGAAAAACTGTTTTTT. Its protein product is CSVRGLDNEKLFF.

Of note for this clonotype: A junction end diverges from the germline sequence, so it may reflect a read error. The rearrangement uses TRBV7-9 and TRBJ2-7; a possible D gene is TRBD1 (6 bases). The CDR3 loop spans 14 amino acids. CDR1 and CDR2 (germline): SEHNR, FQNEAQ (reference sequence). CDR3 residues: CASSANRVSHEQYF. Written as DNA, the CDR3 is TGTGCCAGCAGCGCAAACAGGGTCTCCCACGAGCAGTACTTC.

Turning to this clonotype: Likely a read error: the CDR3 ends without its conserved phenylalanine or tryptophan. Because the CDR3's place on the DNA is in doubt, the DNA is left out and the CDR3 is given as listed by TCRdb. The CDR3 loop is CASTPPTTQGHTEPFL. The chain uses TRBV7-6 and TRBJ1-1. Germline-derived CDR1 and CDR2 are SGHVS and FNYEAQ. The CDR3 is 16 residues long, counting both termini.

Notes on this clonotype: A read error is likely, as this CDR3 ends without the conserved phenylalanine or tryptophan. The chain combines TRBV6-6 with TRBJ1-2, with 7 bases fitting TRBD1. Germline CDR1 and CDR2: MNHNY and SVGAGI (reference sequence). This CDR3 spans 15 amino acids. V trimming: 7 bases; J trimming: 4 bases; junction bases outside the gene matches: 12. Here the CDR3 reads CASNSRQGVTYGYTL. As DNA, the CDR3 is TGTGCCAGCAACAGCCGACAGGGTGTAACCTATGGCTACACCCTC.

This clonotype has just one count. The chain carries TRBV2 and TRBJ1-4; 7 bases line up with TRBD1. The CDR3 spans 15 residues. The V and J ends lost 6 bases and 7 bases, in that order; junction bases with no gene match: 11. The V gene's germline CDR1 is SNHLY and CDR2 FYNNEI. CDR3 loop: CASRHQGVATEKLFF. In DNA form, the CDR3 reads TGTGCCAGCAGGCACCAGGGGGTTGCGACTGAAAAACTGTTTTTT.

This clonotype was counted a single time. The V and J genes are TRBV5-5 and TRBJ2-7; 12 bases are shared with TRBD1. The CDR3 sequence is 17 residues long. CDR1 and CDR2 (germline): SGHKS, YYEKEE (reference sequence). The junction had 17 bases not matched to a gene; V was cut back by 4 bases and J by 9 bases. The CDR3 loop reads CASSGGQGARDPVRQYF. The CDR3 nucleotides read TGTGCCAGCAGCGGGGGACAGGGGGCGCGGGACCCTGTGAGGCAGTACTTC.